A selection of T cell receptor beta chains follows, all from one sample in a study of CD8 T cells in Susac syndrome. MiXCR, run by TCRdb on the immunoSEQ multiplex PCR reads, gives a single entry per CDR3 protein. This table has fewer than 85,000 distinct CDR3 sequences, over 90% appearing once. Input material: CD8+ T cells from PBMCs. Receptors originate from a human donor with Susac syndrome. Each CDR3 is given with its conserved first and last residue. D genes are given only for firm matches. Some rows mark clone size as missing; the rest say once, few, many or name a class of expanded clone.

CDR3nt: TGTGCCAGCAGCCACACCGGGACTAGCGGGACCTACAATGAGCAGTTCTTC
CDR3aa: CASSHTGTSGTYNEQFF
j_gene: TRBJ2-1
v_gene: TRBV7-9
abundance: NA
d_gene: TRBD2

CDR3nt: TGTGCCAGCAGGGCGGCCGCTAGCGGGGCCCGCACAGATACGCAGTATTTT
CDR3aa: CASRAAASGARTDTQYF
j_gene: TRBJ2-3
v_gene: TRBV12-3/TRBV12-4
abundance: NA
d_gene: TRBD2

CDR3nt: TGTGCCTGGAGACAGGAGAACACCGGGGAGCTGTTTTTT
CDR3aa: CAWRQENTGELFF
j_gene: TRBJ2-2
v_gene: TRBV30
abundance: NA
d_gene: NA

CDR3nt: TGCAGCGTTGAAGGGAGGACAGGAGGCTCCTACAATGAGCAGTTCTTC
CDR3aa: CSVEGRTGGSYNEQFF
j_gene: TRBJ2-1
v_gene: TRBV29-1
abundance: NA
d_gene: TRBD1

CDR3nt: TGTGCCAGCAGCACGCGACAGGGATATTACGAGCAGTACTTC
CDR3aa: CASSTRQGYYEQYF
j_gene: TRBJ2-7
v_gene: TRBV7-2
abundance: NA
d_gene: TRBD1

CDR3nt: TGTGCCAGCAGTGGGGTGGGTTACGAGCAGTACTTC
CDR3aa: CASSGVGYEQYF
j_gene: TRBJ2-7
v_gene: TRBV12-3/TRBV12-4
abundance: NA
d_gene: NA

CDR3nt: TGTGCCACCAGCAGAGATCTTGAGTTCCAAGAGACCCAGTACTTC
CDR3aa: CATSRDLEFQETQYF
j_gene: TRBJ2-5
v_gene: TRBV15
abundance: once
d_gene: NA

CDR3nt: TGTGCCAGCAGCTTTGCCGGGGTTCAGCCCCAGCATTTT
CDR3aa: CASSFAGVQPQHF
j_gene: TRBJ1-5
v_gene: TRBV5-6
abundance: once
d_gene: NA

CDR3nt: TGTGCCAGCACCGGACAGGGGGCCTACGAGCAGTACTTC
CDR3aa: CASTGQGAYEQYF
j_gene: TRBJ2-7
v_gene: TRBV27
abundance: NA
d_gene: TRBD1

CDR3nt: TGTGCCAGCAGCCAAGGGCGCAATCCCCCTGAAGCTTTCTTT
CDR3aa: CASSQGRNPPEAFF
j_gene: TRBJ1-1
v_gene: TRBV3-1
abundance: NA
d_gene: NA

CDR3nt: TGCAGCGCCCGGGGACTAGCGGATTCCTACGAGCAGTACTTC
CDR3aa: CSARGLADSYEQYF
j_gene: TRBJ2-7
v_gene: TRBV29-1
abundance: NA
d_gene: TRBD2

CDR3nt: TGCAGCGCCGTCTTTAGCTCCTACAATGAGCAGTTCTTC
CDR3aa: CSAVFSSYNEQFF
j_gene: TRBJ2-1
v_gene: TRBV29-1
abundance: NA
d_gene: NA

CDR3nt: TGTGCCAGCAGTCCACAGGGGGCGGGCAATCAGCCCCAGCATTTT
CDR3aa: CASSPQGAGNQPQHF
j_gene: TRBJ1-5
v_gene: TRBV28
abundance: NA
d_gene: TRBD1

CDR3nt: TGTGCCTGGAGTGCGAACACGAGGGAGCTGTTTTTT
CDR3aa: CAWSANTRELFF
j_gene: TRBJ2-2
v_gene: TRBV30
abundance: NA
d_gene: NA

CDR3nt: TGTGCCACCCGAGGGACCGGGAACTACAATGAGCAGTTCTTC
CDR3aa: CATRGTGNYNEQFF
j_gene: TRBJ2-1
v_gene: TRBV6-2/TRBV6-3
abundance: NA
d_gene: NA

CDR3nt: TGTGCCACCAGCAGAGATTGGGGGGAGCCCCAGCATTTT
CDR3aa: CATSRDWGEPQHF
j_gene: TRBJ1-5
v_gene: TRBV15
abundance: NA
d_gene: NA

CDR3nt: TGCGCCAGCAGCTCGGGACAGGGAAGCTATGGCTACACCTTC
CDR3aa: CASSSGQGSYGYTF
j_gene: TRBJ1-2
v_gene: TRBV5-1
abundance: NA
d_gene: TRBD1

CDR3nt: TGTGCCAGTTCACGGACAGGGATCTACGAGCAGTACTTC
CDR3aa: CASSRTGIYEQYF
j_gene: TRBJ2-7
v_gene: TRBV19
abundance: NA
d_gene: TRBD1

CDR3nt: TGCGCCAGCAGCAAAGGCGACAGGGGAATATCCTACGAGCAGTACTTC
CDR3aa: CASSKGDRGISYEQYF
j_gene: TRBJ2-7
v_gene: TRBV5-1
abundance: NA
d_gene: TRBD1

CDR3nt: TGTGCCTGGAGTCTGGCCGGGTTAGAGACCCAGTACTTC
CDR3aa: CAWSLAGLETQYF
j_gene: TRBJ2-5
v_gene: TRBV30
abundance: NA
d_gene: NA

CDR3nt: TGTGCCTGGGCGGAACAGGGAAGCACAGATACGCAGTATTTT
CDR3aa: CAWAEQGSTDTQYF
j_gene: TRBJ2-3
v_gene: TRBV30
abundance: NA
d_gene: NA

CDR3nt: TGTGCCACCGCTAGGACAGAGGGACCCTACGAGCAGTACTTC
CDR3aa: CATARTEGPYEQYF
j_gene: TRBJ2-7
v_gene: TRBV24-1
abundance: NA
d_gene: NA

CDR3nt: TGCAGTGCTCCGGGACTAGCGGGAGCGACCTACGAGCAGTACTTC
CDR3aa: CSAPGLAGATYEQYF
j_gene: TRBJ2-7
v_gene: TRBV20-1
abundance: NA
d_gene: TRBD2

CDR3nt: TGTGCCAGCAGTTTACTCGGGGCTCCTAGCAATCAGCCCCAGCATTTT
CDR3aa: CASSLLGAPSNQPQHF
j_gene: TRBJ1-5
v_gene: TRBV28
abundance: NA
d_gene: NA

CDR3nt: TGCGCCAGCAGCCCCCAAGGGGGAGGCTACGAGCAGTACTTC
CDR3aa: CASSPQGGGYEQYF
j_gene: TRBJ2-7
v_gene: TRBV5-1
abundance: NA
d_gene: NA

CDR3nt: TGCAGTCCCAAAGGGTGGACTAGCGGGAGGGCTCAAGAGACCCAGTACTTC
CDR3aa: CSPKGWTSGRAQETQYF
j_gene: TRBJ2-5
v_gene: TRBV20-1
abundance: NA
d_gene: TRBD2

CDR3nt: TGTGCCAGCAGCTACGGGGGATCGGAGCAGCCCCAGCATTTT
CDR3aa: CASSYGGSEQPQHF
j_gene: TRBJ1-5
v_gene: TRBV5-6
abundance: NA
d_gene: NA

CDR3nt: TGTGCCAGCAGCCAAGAGCCCTCGAGCTCCTACGAGCAGTACTTC
CDR3aa: CASSQEPSSSYEQYF
j_gene: TRBJ2-7
v_gene: TRBV4-2
abundance: NA
d_gene: NA

CDR3nt: TGTGCCAGCAGGACTCCAGGTTTGGTTGAGCAGTTCTTC
CDR3aa: CASRTPGLVEQFF
j_gene: TRBJ2-1
v_gene: TRBV6-5
abundance: NA
d_gene: NA

CDR3nt: TGTGCCAGCAGCTTTCCCAGGGAGGACAATGAGCAGTTCTTC
CDR3aa: CASSFPREDNEQFF
j_gene: TRBJ2-1
v_gene: TRBV5-5
abundance: once
d_gene: NA

CDR3nt: TGTGCCACCAGTGATCCGAACAATGAGCAGTTCTTC
CDR3aa: CATSDPNNEQFF
j_gene: TRBJ2-1
v_gene: TRBV24-1
abundance: once
d_gene: NA

CDR3nt: TGTGCCAGCGAGGGGAGCGCCTACAATGAGCAGTTCTTC
CDR3aa: CASEGSAYNEQFF
j_gene: TRBJ2-1
v_gene: TRBV28
abundance: NA
d_gene: NA

CDR3nt: TGTGCCAGCTCCCCTGCTATCTACGAAGAGCAGTACTTC
CDR3aa: CASSPAIYEEQYF
j_gene: TRBJ2-7
v_gene: TRBV7-2
abundance: NA
d_gene: NA

CDR3nt: TGTGCCAGCTCACCTAACGAGAGGGTAAGGGACTCCTACGAGCAGTACTTC
CDR3aa: CASSPNERVRDSYEQYF
j_gene: TRBJ2-7
v_gene: TRBV18
abundance: NA
d_gene: NA

CDR3nt: TGCAGCGTTCAAGGGACAGGGCGCTACAATGAGCAGTTCTTC
CDR3aa: CSVQGTGRYNEQFF
j_gene: TRBJ2-1
v_gene: TRBV29-1
abundance: NA
d_gene: TRBD1

CDR3nt: TGTGCCACCAGTGATTTGCCTAGCGGGAGTTACAATGAGCAGTTCTTC
CDR3aa: CATSDLPSGSYNEQFF
j_gene: TRBJ2-1
v_gene: TRBV24-1
abundance: NA
d_gene: TRBD2

CDR3nt: TGTGCCAGCAGTTTAGCGGCAGGGGGTGGTGCTTTCTTT
CDR3aa: CASSLAAGGGAFF
j_gene: TRBJ1-1
v_gene: TRBV12-3/TRBV12-4
abundance: NA
d_gene: TRBD1

CDR3nt: TGTGCCAGCAGGTCCGGGACGGCCTACAATGAGCAGTTCTTC
CDR3aa: CASRSGTAYNEQFF
j_gene: TRBJ2-1
v_gene: TRBV14
abundance: once
d_gene: NA

CDR3nt: TGTGCCATCAGTGGGGGACAGGGTATAAAGTACGAGCAGTACTTC
CDR3aa: CAISGGQGIKYEQYF
j_gene: TRBJ2-7
v_gene: TRBV10-3
abundance: once
d_gene: TRBD1

CDR3nt: TGTGCCAGCAGTCCGCTGCGGGAGGCCTACAATGAGCAGTTCTTC
CDR3aa: CASSPLREAYNEQFF
j_gene: TRBJ2-1
v_gene: TRBV12-3/TRBV12-4
abundance: NA
d_gene: TRBD2

CDR3nt: TGTGCCAGCAGCGATGGTGAAAAACTGTTTTTT
CDR3aa: CASSDGEKLFF
j_gene: TRBJ1-4
v_gene: TRBV9
abundance: NA
d_gene: NA

CDR3nt: TGCAGTGCTAGAGTCGAGTGGGCCTATGGCTACACCTTC
CDR3aa: CSARVEWAYGYTF
j_gene: TRBJ1-2
v_gene: TRBV20-1
abundance: NA
d_gene: NA

CDR3nt: TGTGCCAGCAGCCAAGAACGAAGGAGACTAGCTTTCAATGAGCAGTTCTTC
CDR3aa: CASSQERRRLAFNEQFF
j_gene: TRBJ2-1
v_gene: TRBV3-1
abundance: NA
d_gene: TRBD2

CDR3nt: TGTGCCAGCAAGGGCTGGGGGTACAATGAGCAGTTCTTC
CDR3aa: CASKGWGYNEQFF
j_gene: TRBJ2-1
v_gene: TRBV7-9
abundance: NA
d_gene: NA

CDR3nt: TGTGCCAGCAGTTTTGCGGCTTCCTACGAGCAGTACTTC
CDR3aa: CASSFAASYEQYF
j_gene: TRBJ2-7
v_gene: TRBV27
abundance: once
d_gene: NA

CDR3nt: TGCAGCGTTGCGGGACAACCCTTTAAGGGGTATGGCTACACCTTC
CDR3aa: CSVAGQPFKGYGYTF
j_gene: TRBJ1-2
v_gene: TRBV29-1
abundance: NA
d_gene: NA

CDR3nt: TGTGCCAGCAGTTTCACTGGGAACACTGAAGCTTTCTTT
CDR3aa: CASSFTGNTEAFF
j_gene: TRBJ1-1
v_gene: TRBV27
abundance: NA
d_gene: NA

CDR3nt: TGTGCCATCAGTGACCCCCCGGGGTACGAGCAGTACTTC
CDR3aa: CAISDPPGYEQYF
j_gene: TRBJ2-7
v_gene: TRBV10-3
abundance: NA
d_gene: NA

CDR3nt: TGCAGTGCTAGGATGCTAGCGGGAGGGCCTTTATACGAGCAGTACTTC
CDR3aa: CSARMLAGGPLYEQYF
j_gene: TRBJ2-7
v_gene: TRBV20-1
abundance: NA
d_gene: TRBD2

CDR3nt: TGTGCCAGCAGCCAAGGGGCGGAGACGCAAGAGACCCAGTACTTC
CDR3aa: CASSQGAETQETQYF
j_gene: TRBJ2-5
v_gene: TRBV3-1
abundance: NA
d_gene: NA

CDR3nt: TGTGCCAGCAGTAGCCTAGAGTACGGGGACACCGGGGAGCTGTTTTTT
CDR3aa: CASSSLEYGDTGELFF
j_gene: TRBJ2-2
v_gene: TRBV28
abundance: NA
d_gene: NA

CDR3nt: TGTGCCAGCAGCCCTAGTGGGACCTACGAGCAGTACTTC
CDR3aa: CASSPSGTYEQYF
j_gene: TRBJ2-7
v_gene: TRBV7-9
abundance: NA
d_gene: NA

CDR3nt: TGCAGCGTTGACCGCCTTACGGGTTATTCCTACGAGCAGTACTTC
CDR3aa: CSVDRLTGYSYEQYF
j_gene: TRBJ2-7
v_gene: TRBV29-1
abundance: NA
d_gene: NA